One and the same sample provided the 22 T cell receptor beta chains below, sequenced in a study of identical twins. TCRdb re-called the 5' RACE reads through MiXCR, storing one row per CDR3 protein. The sample lists around 960,000 distinct CDR3 sequences, 9% to 15% seen once, with about 1.5% in the top ten. In addition, the sample was reused for a study of yellow fever vaccine responses in identical twins.

The sample consisted of PBMCs. The receptors derive from a woman between 18 and 29 years old in good health.

This clonotype was recorded at least ten times. The chain combines TRBV20-1 with TRBJ2-3; 11 nucleotides agree with TRBD2. Germline loops: CDR1 DFQATT, CDR2 SNEGSKA (reference sequence). The CDR3 is 14 residues long. J gave up 1 base and V 4 bases, and 1 base lay outside the gene matches. The CDR3 here is CSAILAGGTDTQYF. The CDR3 DNA sequence: TGCAGTGCTATACTAGCGGGGGGCACAGATACGCAGTATTTT.

This clonotype was seen more than once but under ten times. This chain connects TRBV2 to TRBJ2-7; the D is unclear. This CDR3 is 13 amino acids long. The germline V gene has CDR1 SNHLY and CDR2 FYNNEI. V lost 4 bases, J lost 2 bases, and 9 bases lay in between. CDR3 sequence (DNA): TGTGCCAGCAGTGCCGTACTCACCTACGAGCAGTACGTC. It yields the protein CASSAVLTYEQYV.

Only a few counts were recorded for this clonotype. The V and J genes are TRBV14 and TRBJ1-4, with a weak D call TRBD1 (6 bases). This CDR3 region has 16 residues. V lost 0 bases, J lost 2 bases, and 10 bases lay in between. From germline, CDR1 is SGHDN and CDR2 FVKESK. The CDR3 here is CASSQDWGPTNEKLFF. In nucleotides, the CDR3 is TGTGCCAGCAGCCAAGATTGGGGGCCGACTAATGAAAAACTGTTTTTT.

This clonotype was observed a handful of times. The chain couples TRBV21-1 to TRBJ2-1; the listed D gene, TRBD2, was not tested against the DNA. TRBV21-1 is a pseudogene locus. CDR3 length equals 15 residues. This CDR3 is CASGKTSGRRDEQFF. CDR3 sequence (DNA): TGTGCCAGCGGGAAGACTAGCGGGAGAAGAGATGAGCAGTTCTTC.

In its sample, this clonotype was seen a few times. The CDR3 spells CATSENPRYRGEAKNIQYF. CDR3 in DNA: TGTGCCACCAGCGAGAACCCCCGATACAGGGGGGAGGCCAAAAACATTCAGTACTTC. V is TRBV24-1 and J is TRBJ2-4; 8 bases align to TRBD1. V was clipped by 7 bases and J by 1 base; unmatched bases: 17. Germline V gene sequence: CDR1 KGHDR, CDR2 SFDVKD. The CDR3 consists of 19 residues.

The V gene is TRBV5-1, the J gene TRBJ1-2; D is perhaps TRBD1 (6 bases). CDR3 size: 13 residues. Trimming removed 2 bases at V and 5 bases at J, with 10 bases between. Germline V lookup: CDR1 SGHRS, CDR2 YFSETQ. The CDR3 loop reads CASSLDGQYGYTF. CDR3 sequence (DNA): TGCGCCAGCAGCTTAGATGGACAGTATGGCTACACCTTC.

The chain couples TRBV3-1 to TRBJ2-1; no definite D call. The CDR3 runs to 13 residues. V was pared by 1 base and J by 8 bases, with 9 bases between. The germline gives CDR1 LGHDT, CDR2 YNNKEL (reference sequence). The CDR3 loop reads CASSQGLGYEQFF. The CDR3 DNA follows: TGTGCCAGCAGCCAAGGGTTGGGGTATGAGCAGTTCTTC.

This clonotype was seen at least ten times. The rearrangement links TRBV27 to TRBJ2-5, with 8 nucleotides matching TRBD2. The V gene's germline CDR1 is MNHEY and CDR2 SMNVEV (reference sequence). V shed 4 bases, J shed 7 bases, and the junction held 5 bases outside the gene matches. This CDR3 has 13 amino acids. CDR3 coding DNA: TGTGCCAGCAGTTCTCCGGGACTAGGGACCCAGTACTTC. Amino acid sequence: CASSSPGLGTQYF.

The chain joins TRBV5-5 to TRBJ2-1; 11 nucleotides align to TRBD2. The CDR3 spans 17 residues. CDR1 is SGHKS and CDR2 is YYEKEE in the germline V gene (reference sequence). Trimming at V came to 2 bases and at J to 2 bases, leaving 6 bases not matched to a gene. CDR3 nucleotide sequence: TGTGCCAGCAGCTTACCACTAGCGGGGGTAACCTACAATGAGCAGTTCTTC. Translating it yields CASSLPLAGVTYNEQFF.

This clonotype appeared a few times. The chain recombines TRBV20-1 with TRBJ2-5; 9 bases line up with TRBD2. The CDR3 has 15 amino acids. Germline CDR1 is DFQATT and CDR2 is SNEGSKA (reference sequence). Unmatched junction bases numbered 8, after V lost 6 bases and J lost 0 bases. The CDR3 sequence is CSAPNKREDQETQYF. CDR3 nucleotides: TGCAGTGCCCCAAACAAGCGGGAGGACCAAGAGACCCAGTACTTC.

The gene calls are TRBV2 and TRBJ2-7, with 9 bases that match TRBD2. Germline V gives CDR1 SNHLY, CDR2 FYNNEI. The CDR3 consists of 14 residues. V dropped 4 bases and J dropped 4; count of bases not matched to a gene: 5. The CDR3 DNA reads as TGTGCCAGCAGTGTTGGGACTAGCTGGTACGAGCAGTACGTC. Residues: CASSVGTSWYEQYV.

This chain joins TRBV5-1 and TRBJ2-2; a possible D gene is TRBD2 (6 bases). CDR3 length equals 18 residues. V was shortened by 0 bases and J by 0 bases, with 15 bases between the two germline ends. The germline V gene has CDR1 SGHRS and CDR2 YFSETQ. In DNA, the CDR3 is TGCGCCAGCAGCTTGGCCCGGGAGTACGGGTCGAACACCGGGGAGCTGTTTTTT. This gives the protein CASSLAREYGSNTGELFF.

The rearrangement links TRBV20-1 to TRBJ1-2, with no clear D. This CDR3 is 13 amino acids long. V gave up 0 bases and J gave up 2 bases, with 7 bases separating them. The germline V gene encodes CDR1 DFQATT and CDR2 SNEGSKA (reference sequence). The CDR3 DNA sequence: TGCAGTGCTAGAGAAGCGGTCAACTATGGCTACACCTTC. It translates to CSAREAVNYGYTF.

CDR3 sequence: CSARDRVRGTEAFF. The DNA of the CDR3 is TGCAGTGCCCGCGACAGGGTCAGGGGCACTGAAGCTTTCTTT. The chain has TRBV20-1 and TRBJ1-1, with 7 bases fitting TRBD1. Unmatched junction bases numbered 11, after V lost 6 bases and J lost 4 bases. In germline, CDR1 is DFQATT, CDR2 SNEGSKA (reference sequence). The CDR3 extends over 14 amino acids.

This clonotype has at least ten counts. The chain employs TRBV3-1 and TRBJ2-7, with D perhaps matching TRBD1 (6 bases). CDR1 is LGHDT and CDR2 is YNNKEL in the germline V gene (reference sequence). The CDR3 runs to 11 residues. Trimming shortened V by 4 bases and J by 6 bases, and 7 bases separated the two germline ends. The CDR3 loop is CASSLQGEQYF. The CDR3 DNA reads as TGTGCCAGCAGCCTACAGGGCGAGCAGTACTTC.

This clonotype was observed a handful of times. The CDR3 sequence is CSAHGLAGGWEETQYF. Here the CDR3 DNA reads TGCAGTGCCCACGGACTAGCCGGCGGGTGGGAAGAGACCCAGTACTTC. The chain has TRBV20-1 and TRBJ2-5; 8 bases are a match to TRBD2. J lost 3 bases, V lost 6 bases, and 15 bases had no gene match. This CDR3 spans 16 amino acids. Per germline, CDR1 DFQATT and CDR2 SNEGSKA (reference sequence).

The V gene is TRBV3-1, the J gene TRBJ1-1, with unresolved D. This CDR3 has 15 residues. Deletions cut 0 bases from V and 1 base from J, with 9 bases between. Looked up from germline, CDR1 is LGHDT and CDR2 is YNNKEL (reference sequence). The CDR3 is CASSQEMTQNTEAFF. CDR3 nucleotide sequence: TGTGCCAGCAGCCAAGAAATGACACAGAACACTGAAGCTTTCTTT.

The chain carries TRBV21-1 and TRBJ1-1; the table names TRBD1, a call not compared with the DNA. TRBV21-1 is assigned pseudogene status. This CDR3 region has 15 residues. DNA of the CDR3: TGTGCCAGCAGCAGCCACGGGACAGCGAACACTGAAGCTTTCTTT. Translated, it gives CASSSHGTANTEAFF.

In this sample, this clonotype turned up many times. This sequence joins TRBV25-1 and TRBJ1-2; D is unresolved. With 0 bases removed from V and 4 bases from J, the gap between germline ends came to 3 bases. The CDR3 covers 12 residues. CDR1 is MGHDK, CDR2 SYGVNS, per germline. CDR3 sequence: CASSEYGYGYTF. The CDR3 DNA is TGTGCCAGCAGTGAATATGGCTATGGCTACACCTTC.

V gene TRBV24-1 combines with J gene TRBJ2-7; 7 bases are shared with TRBD2. Germline lookup yields CDR1 KGHDR and CDR2 SFDVKD. The CDR3 sequence is 17 residues long. J gave up 6 bases and V 4 bases, and 17 bases lay outside the gene matches. The CDR3 sequence: CATSDLLLGGREAEQYF. The CDR3 DNA reads as TGTGCCACCAGTGACCTTCTACTTGGCGGGAGAGAGGCCGAGCAGTACTTC.

A few counts support this clonotype. The rearrangement uses TRBV24-1 and TRBJ2-2; D call uncertain. The CDR3 sequence is 13 residues long. V was shortened by 3 bases and J by 4 bases, with 5 bases between the two germline ends. The germline CDR1 and CDR2 sequences are KGHDR and SFDVKD. CDR3 in DNA: TGTGCCACCAGTGATGAGAGCACCGGGGAGCTGTTTTTT. As protein: CATSDESTGELFF.

V gene TRBV12-3 or TRBV12-4 combines with J gene TRBJ1-1; 8 nucleotides line up with TRBD1. The V gene end was trimmed by 6 bases and the J gene end by 10 bases; junction bases not matched to a gene: 10. The CDR3 contains 13 residues. The CDR3 loop is CASRAQGVAGAFF. The CDR3 DNA sequence: TGTGCCAGCAGAGCACAGGGGGTAGCAGGAGCTTTCTTT.